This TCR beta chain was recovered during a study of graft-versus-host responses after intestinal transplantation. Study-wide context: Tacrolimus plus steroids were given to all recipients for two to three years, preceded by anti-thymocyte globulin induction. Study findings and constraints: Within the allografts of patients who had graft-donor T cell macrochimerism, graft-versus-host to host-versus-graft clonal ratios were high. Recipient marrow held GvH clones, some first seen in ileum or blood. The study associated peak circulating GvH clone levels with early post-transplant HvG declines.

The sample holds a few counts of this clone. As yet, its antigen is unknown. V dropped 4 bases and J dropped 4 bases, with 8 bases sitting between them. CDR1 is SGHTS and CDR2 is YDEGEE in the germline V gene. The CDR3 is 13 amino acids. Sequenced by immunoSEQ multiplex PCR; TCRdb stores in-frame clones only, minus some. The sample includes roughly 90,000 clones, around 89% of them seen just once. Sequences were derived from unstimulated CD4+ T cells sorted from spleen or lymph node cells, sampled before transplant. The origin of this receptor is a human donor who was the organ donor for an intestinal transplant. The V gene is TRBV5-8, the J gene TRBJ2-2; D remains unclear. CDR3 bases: TGTGCCAGCAGCCGCGACTTCACCGGGGAGCTGTTTTTT. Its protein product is CASSRDFTGELFF.